What follows are 28 T cell receptor beta chains derived from one specimen sequenced in a study of T cell changes during pregnancy in multiple sclerosis. Measured with immunoSEQ multiplex PCR; TCRdb has only the in-frame clones, and not every one. The data show about 100,000 clones, about nine tenths seen once. The input for sequencing was peripheral blood, taken in the second trimester of pregnancy. These receptor sequences come from a female donor with multiple sclerosis, enrolled in a pregnancy study.

The chain has TRBV4-1 and TRBJ2-7, with D unresolved. V was clipped by 0 bases and J by 1 base, with 10 bases between them. Germline loops: CDR1 MGHRA, CDR2 YSYEKL. The CDR3 is 15 amino acids. Here the CDR3 reads CASSQDLVLSYEQYF. CDR3 nucleotides: TGCGCCAGCAGCCAAGATCTTGTACTTTCCTACGAGCAGTACTTC.

J is TRBJ2-7 and V is TRBV5-4; 8 bases are a match to TRBD1. The CDR3 has 12 residues. Germline loops: CDR1 SGHNT, CDR2 YYREEE (reference sequence). J lost 6 bases, V lost 3 bases, and 2 bases had no gene match. DNA for the CDR3: TGTGCCAGCAGCTCAGGGGGCGTCGAGCAGTACTTC. Protein product: CASSSGGVEQYF.

The V call is TRBV7-4, the J call TRBJ2-7; 7 bases align to TRBD1. V lost 5 bases, J lost 3 bases, and 16 bases stayed unmatched. Germline V gene sequence: CDR1 SGHVT, CDR2 SQSDAQ. The length of the CDR3 is 17 residues. The CDR3 region is CASSRGQETYVSYEQYF. CDR3 DNA: TGTGCCAGCAGCCGAGGACAGGAAACCTATGTCAGCTACGAGCAGTACTTC.

The J gene is TRBJ2-1, the V gene TRBV13; 9 bases fit TRBD2. The germline CDR1 and CDR2 sequences are PRHDT and FYEKMQ (reference sequence). V dropped 4 bases and J dropped 9; count of bases not matched to a gene: 7. This CDR3 is built from 14 residues. In nucleotides, the CDR3 is TGTGCCAGCAGCTCACCACCGGGACTAGCTGAGCAGTTCTTC. Its protein is CASSSPPGLAEQFF.

CDR3 region: CASRPGLAGSEQFF. CDR3 sequence (DNA): TGTGCCAGCAGGCCGGGACTAGCGGGAAGTGAGCAGTTCTTC. V usage is TRBV5-6 and J usage is TRBJ2-1; 13 bases agree with TRBD2. CDR3 length equals 14 residues. V was pared by 5 bases and J by 9 bases, with 5 bases of the junction left unmatched. CDR1 SGHDT and CDR2 YYEEEE come from the germline V gene. Based on the CDR3 plus reference TRBV5-6 and TRBJ2-1, the full variable domain is DAGVTQSPTHLIKTRGQQVTLRCSPKSGHDTVSWYQQALGQGPQFIFQYYEEEERQRGNFPDRFSGHQFPNYSSELNVNALLLGDSALYLCASRPGLAGSEQFFGPGTRLTVL.

DNA of the CDR3: TGTGCCAGCAGTTTCTTAGCGGGAGGGCAAACCTACAATGAGCAGTTCTTC. This gives the protein CASSFLAGGQTYNEQFF. The chain is built from TRBV28 and TRBJ2-1; 11 bases are a match to TRBD2. In germline, CDR1 is MDHEN, CDR2 SYDVKM. This CDR3 spans 17 amino acids. Trimming removed 3 bases from V and 2 bases from J; junction bases left unmatched: 6.

This chain joins TRBV6-6 and TRBJ2-3; possibly TRBD1 for D (6 bases). Germline V gene sequence: CDR1 MNHNY, CDR2 SVGAGI (reference sequence). V lost 6 bases to trimming and J lost 0 bases, with 13 bases between them. This CDR3 is 15 amino acids long. The CDR3 loop is CASRSGQTSTDTQYF. The DNA of the CDR3 is TGTGCCAGCAGATCAGGACAGACTAGCACAGATACGCAGTATTTT.

The gene calls are TRBV6-1 and TRBJ2-7; 10 nucleotides line up with TRBD2. V lost 2 bases, J lost 2 bases, and 9 bases stayed unmatched. This CDR3 comprises 17 residues. Germline V gene sequence: CDR1 MNHNS, CDR2 SASEGT. The CDR3 region is CASSEMLAGVNPYEQYF. CDR3 coding DNA: TGTGCCAGCAGTGAAATGCTAGCGGGAGTAAATCCCTACGAGCAGTACTTC.

The rearrangement links TRBV7-2 to TRBJ2-1; D unresolved. From germline, CDR1 is SGHTA and CDR2 FQGNSA. The ends were cut back, 5 bases at V and 3 bases at J, with 8 bases in the middle. This CDR3 region has 13 residues. This CDR3 reads CASSSELYNEQFF. Written as DNA, the CDR3 is TGTGCCAGCAGCAGTGAACTCTACAATGAGCAGTTCTTC.

The genes are TRBV11-2 and TRBJ2-1; 9 nucleotides match TRBD2. CDR1 is SGHAT and CDR2 is FQNNGV in the germline V gene. V shed 4 bases and J 2 bases; nucleotides not matched to a gene: 3. This CDR3 is 15 amino acids long. The DNA of the CDR3 is TGTGCCAGCAGCTATAGACTAGCGGCCTACAATGAGCAGTTCTTC. Translating gives CASSYRLAAYNEQFF. The full variable domain, completed using reference TRBV11-2 and TRBJ2-1, is EAGVAQSPRYKIIEKRQSVAFWCNPISGHATLYWYQQILGQGPKLLIQFQNNGVVDDSQLPKDRFSAERLKGVDSTLKIQPAKLEDSAVYLCASSYRLAAYNEQFFGPGTRLTVL.

The V call is TRBV7-9, the J call TRBJ1-5; D ambiguous. V lost 0 bases, J lost 1 base, and 16 bases lay in between. The CDR3 length is 18 residues. CDR1 and CDR2 from the germline V gene are SEHNR and FQNEAQ (reference sequence). This chain's CDR3 is CASSLAVSGLRSNQPQHF. CDR3 bases: TGTGCCAGCAGCTTAGCGGTCTCCGGGTTAAGAAGCAATCAGCCCCAGCATTTT.

This clone was seen once. V gene TRBV19 combines with J gene TRBJ1-5, with unresolved D. From germline, CDR1 is LNHDA and CDR2 SQIVND (reference sequence). CDR3 size: 14 residues. V was pared by 10 bases and J by 0 bases, with 13 bases between. CDR3 sequence (DNA): TGTGCCACCCAAGTGGGCTATAGCAATCAGCCCCAGCATTTT. This gives the protein CATQVGYSNQPQHF.

The chain is built from TRBV28 and TRBJ2-3; no firm D call. V lost 3 bases and J lost 3, with 16 bases in between. Germline assignment: CDR1 MDHEN and CDR2 SYDVKM. The CDR3 extends over 16 amino acids. The CDR3 reads CASSFNNRYITDTQYF. The CDR3 DNA sequence: TGTGCCAGCAGTTTTAACAACCGATACATTACAGATACGCAGTATTTT.

The rearrangement joins TRBV28 to TRBJ1-4; tentative D call: TRBD1 (6 bases). In germline, CDR1 is MDHEN, CDR2 SYDVKM. This CDR3 has 14 residues. V was pared by 3 bases and J by 4 bases, with 9 bases between. DNA for the CDR3: TGTGCCAGCAGTTTGCAGGGGTTTAATGAAAAACTGTTTTTT. Translated, it gives CASSLQGFNEKLFF.

The chain combines TRBV4-2 with TRBJ2-3; the D is unclear. Germline CDR1 is LGHNA and CDR2 is YNFKEQ. The ends were cut back, 3 bases at V and 0 bases at J, with 4 bases in the middle. The CDR3 is 13 amino acids. CDR3 in DNA: TGTGCCAGCAGCCAGGCTAGCACAGATACGCAGTATTTT. Translating gives CASSQASTDTQYF.

This rearrangement joins TRBV6-4 to TRBJ2-1; 9 nucleotides align to TRBD2. V was clipped by 6 bases and J by 4 bases; unmatched bases: 4. This CDR3 comprises 14 residues. Germline V lookup: CDR1 MRHNA, CDR2 SNTAGT. Here the CDR3 reads CASRGREGYNEQFF. CDR3 DNA sequence: TGTGCCAGCAGGGGGCGGGAGGGATACAATGAGCAGTTCTTC.

The rearrangement joins TRBV5-1 to TRBJ2-7; 7 positions match TRBD2. Per the germline V gene, CDR1 is SGHRS and CDR2 is YFSETQ. The junction had 10 bases not matched to a gene; V was cut back by 4 bases and J by 0 bases. The CDR3 runs 16 residues. In nucleotides, the CDR3 is TGCGCCAGCAGCGACAAGGGGCGGGGGACCTCCTACGAGCAGTACTTC. Translation gives CASSDKGRGTSYEQYF.

The chain links TRBV29-1 to TRBJ2-1, with D perhaps matching TRBD2 (5 bases). Germline V CDR1 and CDR2: SQVTM, ANQGSEA. V was cut by 1 base and J by 6 bases, with 13 bases left in between. The CDR3 runs to 14 residues. CDR3 residues: CSVEGGGTTNEQFF. The CDR3 DNA is TGCAGCGTTGAAGGAGGAGGTACCACCAATGAGCAGTTCTTC.

The genes are TRBV7-2 and TRBJ2-3; TRBD1 aligns across 7 bases. The V gene end was trimmed by 4 bases and the J gene end by 3 bases; junction bases not matched to a gene: 7. CDR1 and CDR2 (germline): SGHTA, FQGNSA. This CDR3 region has 15 residues. CDR3 DNA: TGTGCCAGCAGCTCCGGACAGGTGTGGACAGATACGCAGTATTTT. It specifies CASSSGQVWTDTQYF.

The chain couples TRBV6-1 to TRBJ1-5; 9 bases fit TRBD1. V shed 6 bases and J 6 bases; nucleotides not matched to a gene: 6. The CDR3 totals 14 residues. Looked up from germline, CDR1 is MNHNS and CDR2 is SASEGT. In DNA form, the CDR3 reads TGTGCCAGCAGCCAGGACAGGGGAGGTCAGCCCCAGCATTTT. Protein: CASSQDRGGQPQHF.

CDR3 region: CASSDRDRGANQPQHF. Here the CDR3 DNA reads TGTGCCAGCAGTGACCGGGACAGGGGGGCAAATCAGCCCCAGCATTTT. V usage is TRBV6-1 and J usage is TRBJ1-5; 11 bases line up with TRBD1. With V trimmed by 3 bases and J by 4 bases, 5 bases remained unmatched. Germline loops: CDR1 MNHNS, CDR2 SASEGT. The CDR3 contains 16 residues.

The chain has TRBV5-1 and TRBJ1-2; perhaps TRBD1 as D (6 bases). Germline assignment: CDR1 SGHRS and CDR2 YFSETQ. The CDR3 is 16 amino acids. Trimming left V 4 bases short and J 1 base short, with 17 bases between. This CDR3 reads CASSVGYGGVNYGYTF. CDR3 nucleotide sequence: TGCGCCAGCAGCGTCGGATATGGGGGCGTTAACTATGGCTACACCTTC.

The J gene is TRBJ2-1, the V gene TRBV7-9; TRBD2 might be the D (6 bases). V was clipped by 7 bases and J by 7 bases, with 23 bases between them. Looked up from germline, CDR1 is SEHNR and CDR2 is FQNEAQ (reference sequence). The CDR3 has 16 amino acids. The CDR3 region has the DNA TGTGCCAGCAACCCAGAGCGTTCGGGAGCGGTAAATGAGCAGTTCTTC. Amino acid sequence: CASNPERSGAVNEQFF.

The gene calls are TRBV7-9 and TRBJ2-7; tentative D call: TRBD1 (6 bases). The V gene lost 5 bases and the J gene lost 4 bases, with 18 bases spanning the gap. From germline, CDR1 is SEHNR and CDR2 FQNEAQ (reference sequence). The CDR3 covers 15 residues. The CDR3 DNA is TGTGCCAGCAGCGAGCCCGTTCGGCAGGGGTACGAGCAGTACTTC. Its translation is CASSEPVRQGYEQYF.

The chain links TRBV7-8 to TRBJ2-5; a weak D match, TRBD2 (5 bases). Trimming shortened V by 5 bases and J by 5 bases, and 15 bases separated the two germline ends. The CDR3 runs 14 residues. Germline V lookup: CDR1 SGHVS, CDR2 FQNEAQ. The CDR3 protein is CASSPSLARETQYF. The CDR3 DNA sequence: TGTGCCAGCAGCCCCTCCCTAGCTCGTGAGACCCAGTACTTC. Filled out from reference TRBV7-8 and TRBJ2-5, the complete variable domain reads GAGVSQSPRYKVAKRGQDVALRCDPISGHVSLFWYQQALGQGPEFLTYFQNEAQLDKSGLPSDRFFAERPEGSVSTLKIQRTQQEDSAVYLCASSPSLARETQYFGPGTRLLVL.

The V and J genes are TRBV28 and TRBJ2-5; perhaps TRBD1 as D (6 bases). CDR3 length: 14 amino acids. The V end lost 3 bases, the J end lost 2 bases, and 10 bases lay between the germline ends. Per the germline V gene, CDR1 is MDHEN and CDR2 is SYDVKM. CDR3 sequence (DNA): TGTGCCAGCAGTTTTAGGACAGCTCAAGAGACCCAGTACTTC. Translating gives CASSFRTAQETQYF. The whole variable domain, remainder taken from reference TRBV28 and TRBJ2-5, is DVKVTQSSRYLVKRTGEKVFLECVQDMDHENMFWYRQDPGLGLRLIYFSYDVKMKEKGDIPEGYSVSREKKERFSLILESASTNQTSMYLCASSFRTAQETQYFGPGTRLLVL.

This chain joins TRBV11-3 and TRBJ2-4; 8 nucleotides match TRBD1. CDR1 is SGHNT and CDR2 is YENEEA in the germline V gene. Trimming took 4 bases from V and 4 from J; bases not matched to a gene: 3. The CDR3 covers 14 residues. The CDR3 sequence: CASSSGQDKNIQYF. DNA for the CDR3: TGTGCCAGCAGCTCGGGACAGGATAAAAACATTCAGTACTTC.

The rearrangement joins TRBV18 to TRBJ2-5; D is unclear. With 6 bases removed from V and 2 bases from J, the gap between germline ends came to 7 bases. This CDR3 is 12 amino acids long. In germline, CDR1 is KGHSH, CDR2 LQKENI. The DNA of the CDR3 is TGTGCCAGCTCTACGGTACAAGAGACCCAGTACTTC. It codes for CASSTVQETQYF.